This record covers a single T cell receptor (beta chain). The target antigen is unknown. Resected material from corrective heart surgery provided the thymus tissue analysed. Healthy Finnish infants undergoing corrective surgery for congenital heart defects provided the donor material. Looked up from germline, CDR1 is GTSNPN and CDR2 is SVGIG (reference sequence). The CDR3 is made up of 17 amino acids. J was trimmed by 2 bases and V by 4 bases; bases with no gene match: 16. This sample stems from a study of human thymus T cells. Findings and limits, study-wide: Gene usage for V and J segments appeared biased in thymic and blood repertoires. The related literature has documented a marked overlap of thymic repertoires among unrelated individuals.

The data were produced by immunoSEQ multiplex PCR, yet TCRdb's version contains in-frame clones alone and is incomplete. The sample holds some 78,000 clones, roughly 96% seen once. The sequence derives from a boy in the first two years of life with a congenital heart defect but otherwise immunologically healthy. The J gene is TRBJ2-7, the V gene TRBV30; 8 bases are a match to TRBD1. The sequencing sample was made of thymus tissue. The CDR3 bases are TGTGCCTGGAAAGGTCTAGTTACGGGACAGGCAGCCTACGAGCAGTACTTC. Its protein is CAWKGLVTGQAAYEQYF.